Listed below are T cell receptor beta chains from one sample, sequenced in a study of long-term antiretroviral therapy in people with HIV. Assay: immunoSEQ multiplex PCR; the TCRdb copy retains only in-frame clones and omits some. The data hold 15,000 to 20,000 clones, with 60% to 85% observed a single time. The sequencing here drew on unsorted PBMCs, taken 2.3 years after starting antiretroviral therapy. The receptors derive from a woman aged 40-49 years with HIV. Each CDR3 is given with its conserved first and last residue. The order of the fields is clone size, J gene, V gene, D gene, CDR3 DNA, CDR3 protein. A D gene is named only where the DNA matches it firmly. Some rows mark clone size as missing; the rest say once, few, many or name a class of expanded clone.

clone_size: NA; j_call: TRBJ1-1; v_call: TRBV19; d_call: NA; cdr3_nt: TGTGCCAGTAGAGATGGACAGTACACTGAAGCTTTCTTT; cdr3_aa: CASRDGQYTEAFF
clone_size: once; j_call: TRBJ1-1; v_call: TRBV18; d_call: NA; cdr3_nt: TGTGCCAGCTCACAGGGGTTGAACACTGAAGCTTTCTTT; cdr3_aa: CASSQGLNTEAFF
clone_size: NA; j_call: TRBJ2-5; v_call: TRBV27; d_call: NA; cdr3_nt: TGTGCCAGCAGTTTAATCGGACTACAAGAGACCCAGTACTTC; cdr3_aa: CASSLIGLQETQYF
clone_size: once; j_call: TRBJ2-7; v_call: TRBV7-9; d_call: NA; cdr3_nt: TGTGCCAGCAGCTTAAATGTCCCTCCAGGGTACTCCTACGAGCAGTACTTC; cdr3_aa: CASSLNVPPGYSYEQYF
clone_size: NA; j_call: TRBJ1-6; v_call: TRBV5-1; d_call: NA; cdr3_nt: TGCGCCAGCAGCTTTTCACCGGGACGGCTTAATTCACCCCTCCACTTT; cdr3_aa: CASSFSPGRLNSPLHF
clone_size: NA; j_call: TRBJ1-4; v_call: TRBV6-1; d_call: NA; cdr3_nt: TGTGCCAGCAGTTTGACAGGAAATAACGAAAAACTGTTTTTT; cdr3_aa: CASSLTGNNEKLFF
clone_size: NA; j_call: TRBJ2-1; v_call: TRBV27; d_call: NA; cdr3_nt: TGTGCCAGCAGTTTATCGTCTAGGAGCAATGAGCAGTTCTTC; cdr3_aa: CASSLSSRSNEQFF
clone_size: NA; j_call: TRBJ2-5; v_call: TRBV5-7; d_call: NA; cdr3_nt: TGTGCCAGCAGCTTGGGACGGCTCGGGGAGACCCAGTACTTC; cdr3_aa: CASSLGRLGETQYF
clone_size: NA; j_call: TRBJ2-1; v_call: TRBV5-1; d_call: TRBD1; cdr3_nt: TGCGCCAGCAGCTTGGCAGGGGGAACATACAATGAGCAGTTCTTC; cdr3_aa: CASSLAGGTYNEQFF
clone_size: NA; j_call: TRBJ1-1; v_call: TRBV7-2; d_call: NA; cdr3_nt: TGTGCCAGCAGCTTCGTGGGGGGGATAATGAACACTGAAGCTTTCTTT; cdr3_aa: CASSFVGGIMNTEAFF
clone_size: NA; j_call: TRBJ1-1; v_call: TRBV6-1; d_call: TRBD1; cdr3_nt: TGTGCCAGCAGTGAAGCGCCCCGATGGACAGGGAAAGGGGCTGAAGCTTTCTTT; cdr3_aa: CASSEAPRWTGKGAEAFF
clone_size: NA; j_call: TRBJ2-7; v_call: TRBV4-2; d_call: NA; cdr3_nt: TGTGCCAGCAGCCAAGGGACCGCGTCCTCCTACGAGCAGTACTTC; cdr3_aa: CASSQGTASSYEQYF